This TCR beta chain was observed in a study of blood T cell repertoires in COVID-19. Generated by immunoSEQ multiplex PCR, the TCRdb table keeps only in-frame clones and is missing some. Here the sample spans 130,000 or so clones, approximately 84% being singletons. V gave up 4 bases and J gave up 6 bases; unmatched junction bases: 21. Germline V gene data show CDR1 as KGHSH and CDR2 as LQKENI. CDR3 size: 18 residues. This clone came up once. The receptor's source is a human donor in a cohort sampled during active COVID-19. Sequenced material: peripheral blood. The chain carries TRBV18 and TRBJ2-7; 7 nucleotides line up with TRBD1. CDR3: CASSQMGTDNWDQGEQYF. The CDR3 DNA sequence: TGTGCCAGCTCACAAATGGGGACAGACAATTGGGATCAAGGCGAGCAGTACTTC. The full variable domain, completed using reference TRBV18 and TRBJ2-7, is NAGVMQNPRHLVRRRGQEARLRCSPMKGHSHVYWYRQLPEEGLKFMVYLQKENIIDESGMPKERFSAEFPKEGPSILRIQQVVRGDSAAYFCASSQMGTDNWDQGEQYFGPGTRLTVT.